Sequencing of this T cell receptor (beta chain) was carried out in a study of early T cells in non-severe SARS-CoV-2 infection. Whole-study context: From unsorted whole blood, bulk RNA was sequenced, and the chains remained unpaired.

Study-wide results and limits: Comparison of clonotypes with VDJdb favored anti-spike CD8 responses while missing private and CD4 specificities.

Unique molecular identifiers were attached to individual cDNA molecules. TCRdb passed the 5' RACE reads through MiXCR, listing each CDR3 protein once. The profile shows roughly 38,000 distinct CDR3 sequences, 4.5% to 7% of them singletons. The CDR3 length is 17 residues. From germline, CDR1 is SEHNR and CDR2 FQNEAQ (reference sequence). The junction had 15 bases not matched to a gene; V was cut back by 6 bases and J by 3 bases. This clonotype was picked up many times. The antigen remains unidentified. The clonotype was recovered from an adult who was a healthcare worker with PCR-confirmed SARS-CoV-2 infection or an uninfected control (not recorded which). The J gene is TRBJ2-5, the V gene TRBV7-9; 8 bases are shared with TRBD2. The source was whole blood, collected at baseline. The CDR3, as DNA: TGTGCCAGCAGGATAGCGGGGCTGCCGGGGAATGAAGAGACCCAGTACTTC. It translates to CASRIAGLPGNEETQYF.